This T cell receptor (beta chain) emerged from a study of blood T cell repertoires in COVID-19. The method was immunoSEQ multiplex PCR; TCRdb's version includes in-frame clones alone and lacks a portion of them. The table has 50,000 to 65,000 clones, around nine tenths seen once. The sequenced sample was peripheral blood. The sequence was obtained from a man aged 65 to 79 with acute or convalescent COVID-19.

The CDR3 DNA reads as TGTGCCAGCAGCGTACCCAGGACTAGCGGAGATACGCAGTATTTT. It codes for CASSVPRTSGDTQYF. This rearrangement joins TRBV7-9 to TRBJ2-3, with 10 bases aligning to TRBD2. Germline V CDR1 and CDR2: SEHNR, FQNEAQ (reference sequence). The CDR3 length is 15 residues. With V trimmed by 5 bases and J by 5 bases, 7 bases remained unmatched.